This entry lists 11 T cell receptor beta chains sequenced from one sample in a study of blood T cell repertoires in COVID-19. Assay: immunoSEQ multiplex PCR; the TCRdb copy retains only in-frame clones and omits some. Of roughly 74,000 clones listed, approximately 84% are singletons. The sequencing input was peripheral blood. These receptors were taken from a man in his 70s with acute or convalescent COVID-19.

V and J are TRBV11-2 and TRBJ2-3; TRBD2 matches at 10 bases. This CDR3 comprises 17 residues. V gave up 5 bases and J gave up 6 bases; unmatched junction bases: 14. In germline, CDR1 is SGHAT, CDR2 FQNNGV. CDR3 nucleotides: TGTGCCAGCAGCCCGCGTGTCCTAGCGGGAGTTCCGGATACGCAGTATTTT. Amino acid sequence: CASSPRVLAGVPDTQYF.

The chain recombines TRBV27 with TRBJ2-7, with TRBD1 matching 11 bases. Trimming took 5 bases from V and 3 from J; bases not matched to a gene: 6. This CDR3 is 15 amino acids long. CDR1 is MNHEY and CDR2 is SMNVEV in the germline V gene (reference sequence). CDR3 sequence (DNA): TGTGCCAGCAGTGCATCCGGGACAGGGGGCTACGAGCAGTACTTC. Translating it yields CASSASGTGGYEQYF.

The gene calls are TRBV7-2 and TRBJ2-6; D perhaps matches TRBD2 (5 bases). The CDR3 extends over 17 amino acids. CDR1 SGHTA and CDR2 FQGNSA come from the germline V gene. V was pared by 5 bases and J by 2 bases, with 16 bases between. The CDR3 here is CASSRTLRGPGANVLTF. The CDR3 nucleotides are TGTGCCAGCAGCCGTACCTTGCGCGGGCCTGGGGCCAACGTCCTGACTTTC.

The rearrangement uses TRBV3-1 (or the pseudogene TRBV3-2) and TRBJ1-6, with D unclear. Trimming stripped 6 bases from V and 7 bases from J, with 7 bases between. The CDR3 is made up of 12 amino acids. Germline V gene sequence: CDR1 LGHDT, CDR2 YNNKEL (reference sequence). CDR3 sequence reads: CASRSWNSPLHF. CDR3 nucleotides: TGTGCCAGCAGAAGCTGGAATTCACCCCTCCACTTT.

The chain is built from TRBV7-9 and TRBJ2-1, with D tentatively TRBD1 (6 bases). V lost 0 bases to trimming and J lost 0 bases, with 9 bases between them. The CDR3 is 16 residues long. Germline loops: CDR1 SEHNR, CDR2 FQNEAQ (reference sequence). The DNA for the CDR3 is TGTGCCAGCAGCTTAGCGAGGGGGAGCTCCTACAATGAGCAGTTCTTC. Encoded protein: CASSLARGSSYNEQFF.

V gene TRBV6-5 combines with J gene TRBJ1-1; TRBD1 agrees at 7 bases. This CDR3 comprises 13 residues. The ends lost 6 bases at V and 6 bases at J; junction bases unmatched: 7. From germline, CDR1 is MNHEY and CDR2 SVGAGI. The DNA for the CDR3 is TGTGCCAGCAGCTTCTACAGGGGCCCTGAAGCTTTCTTT. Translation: CASSFYRGPEAFF.

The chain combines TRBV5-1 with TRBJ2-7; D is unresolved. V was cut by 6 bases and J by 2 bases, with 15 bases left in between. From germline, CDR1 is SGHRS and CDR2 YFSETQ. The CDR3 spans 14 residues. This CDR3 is CASKESELTYEQYF. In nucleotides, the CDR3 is TGCGCCAGCAAGGAAAGCGAATTAACCTACGAGCAGTACTTC.

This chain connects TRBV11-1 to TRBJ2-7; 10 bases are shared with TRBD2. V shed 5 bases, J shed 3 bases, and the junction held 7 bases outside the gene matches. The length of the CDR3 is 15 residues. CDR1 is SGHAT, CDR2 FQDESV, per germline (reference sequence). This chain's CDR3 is CASSEGTSERYEQYF. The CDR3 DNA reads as TGTGCCAGCAGCGAAGGGACTAGCGAACGCTACGAGCAGTACTTC.

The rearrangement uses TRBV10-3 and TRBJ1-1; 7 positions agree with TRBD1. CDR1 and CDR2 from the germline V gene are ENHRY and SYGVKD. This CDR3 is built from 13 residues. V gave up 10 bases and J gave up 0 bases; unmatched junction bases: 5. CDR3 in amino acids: CATLTGMNTEAFF. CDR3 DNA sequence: TGTGCCACCTTGACAGGGATGAACACTGAAGCTTTCTTT.

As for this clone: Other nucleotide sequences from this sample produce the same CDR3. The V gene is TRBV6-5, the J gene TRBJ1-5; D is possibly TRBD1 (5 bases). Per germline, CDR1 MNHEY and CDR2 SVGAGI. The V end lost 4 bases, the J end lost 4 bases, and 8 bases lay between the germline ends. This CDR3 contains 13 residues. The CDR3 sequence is CASSSTVNQPQHF. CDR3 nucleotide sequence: TGTGCCAGCAGTTCGACAGTGAATCAGCCCCAGCATTTT.

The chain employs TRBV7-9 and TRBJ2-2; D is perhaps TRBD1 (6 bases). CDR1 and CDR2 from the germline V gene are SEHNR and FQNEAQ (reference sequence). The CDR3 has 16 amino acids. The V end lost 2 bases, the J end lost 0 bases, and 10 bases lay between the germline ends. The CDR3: CASSLRAGANTGELFF. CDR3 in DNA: TGTGCCAGCAGCTTACGGGCAGGGGCGAACACCGGGGAGCTGTTTTTT.